These 23 T cell receptor beta chains originate from one sample sequenced in a study of cytomegalovirus exposure and HLA in healthy donors. This PCR relied on a set of 60 Vbeta primers and 13 Jbeta primers. Measured with immunoSEQ multiplex PCR; TCRdb has only the in-frame clones, and not every one. The sample contains 110,000 or so clones, approximately 81% of which appear only once. The sample consisted of PBMCs. The origin of the receptors is a woman under 40 in good health and CMV-seronegative.

CDR3 in DNA: TGTGCCAGCAGTTTGGACAGATGGGAGACCCAGTACTTC. It yields the protein CASSLDRWETQYF. The rearrangement links TRBV28 to TRBJ2-5; weak D call: TRBD1 (6 bases). Germline loops: CDR1 MDHEN, CDR2 SYDVKM. The CDR3 spans 13 residues. The germline V and J ends were trimmed by 3 bases and 5 bases, with 10 bases remaining between them.

The chain employs TRBV30 and TRBJ2-3; unclear D gene. V was shortened by 4 bases and J by 3 bases, with 8 bases between the two germline ends. Germline CDR1 GTSNPN, CDR2 SVGIG (reference sequence). The CDR3 loop spans 12 amino acids. This CDR3 reads CAWTVSTDTQYF. Here the CDR3 DNA reads TGTGCCTGGACAGTCTCTACAGATACGCAGTATTTT.

The chain carries TRBV28 and TRBJ1-5; no firm D call. The CDR3 runs to 17 residues. Trimming shortened V by 7 bases and J by 6 bases, and 25 bases separated the two germline ends. In germline, CDR1 is MDHEN, CDR2 SYDVKM. This chain's CDR3 is CASIPLGGPSRSQPQHF. As DNA, the CDR3 is TGTGCCAGCATCCCCCTCGGCGGGCCGAGTCGCAGTCAGCCCCAGCATTTT.

J is TRBJ1-1 and V is TRBV29-1; D gene uncertain. The germline V gene encodes CDR1 SQVTM and CDR2 ANQGSEA. The CDR3 totals 12 residues. Between the trimmed V and J ends, which lost 4 bases and 5 bases, there was a span of 11 bases. CDR3 sequence (DNA): TGCAGCGTTGGCGACTCCGGTACTGAAGCTTTCTTT. This gives the protein CSVGDSGTEAFF. The full variable domain, its missing parts supplied by reference TRBV29-1 and TRBJ1-1, is SAVISQKPSRDICQRGTSLTIQCQVDSQVTMMFWYRQQPGQSLTLIATANQGSEATYESGFVIDKFPISRPNLTFSTLTVSNMSPEDSSIYLCSVGDSGTEAFFGQGTRLTVV.

This chain joins TRBV28 and TRBJ2-1; D ambiguous. The CDR3 runs 13 residues. Germline V gene sequence: CDR1 MDHEN, CDR2 SYDVKM. V was cut by 4 bases and J by 10 bases, with 14 bases left in between. In nucleotides, the CDR3 is TGTGCCAGCAGTTCCGCTAGTTCACGAGAGCAGTTCTTC. It encodes CASSSASSREQFF.

This clone was counted between two and nine times. This sequence joins TRBV7-8 and TRBJ2-1; possible D gene TRBD1, 6 bases. The V and J ends lost 5 bases and 0 bases respectively, with 11 bases between them. CDR3 size: 15 residues. The germline V gene has CDR1 SGHVS and CDR2 FQNEAQ. The CDR3 loop reads CASSARTDSYNEQFF. The DNA of the CDR3 is TGTGCCAGCAGCGCCCGGACAGACTCCTACAATGAGCAGTTCTTC.

This sequence joins TRBV5-5 and TRBJ2-1, with D possibly being TRBD1 (6 bases). CDR1 and CDR2 from the germline V gene are SGHKS and YYEKEE (reference sequence). There are 14 residues in the CDR3. The V end was cut by 3 bases, the J end by 12 bases, with 19 bases between. The CDR3 sequence: CASSYGTTSEGQFF. The CDR3, as DNA: TGTGCCAGCAGCTACGGGACAACCTCGGAAGGGCAGTTCTTC.

This clone was observed once. The chain carries TRBV5-8 and TRBJ2-3; 12 nucleotides line up with TRBD2. Per the germline V gene, CDR1 is SGHTS and CDR2 is YDEGEE. The J segment lost 6 bases and the V segment lost 3 bases, leaving 8 bases of the junction unmatched. This CDR3 region has 16 residues. CDR3 residues: CASSSRLAGEVDTQYF. DNA for the CDR3: TGTGCCAGCAGCTCCAGACTAGCGGGAGAGGTGGATACGCAGTATTTT.

The chain uses TRBV27 and TRBJ1-1; D unresolved. The germline V gene encodes CDR1 MNHEY and CDR2 SMNVEV (reference sequence). The ends were cut back, 6 bases at V and 1 base at J, with 12 bases in the middle. This CDR3 is 14 amino acids long. CDR3 DNA: TGTGCCAGCAGGGTACGCACAGAGAACACTGAAGCTTTCTTT. Its protein product is CASRVRTENTEAFF.

V usage is TRBV11-2 and J usage is TRBJ2-1, with 11 nucleotides matching TRBD2. The V gene's germline CDR1 is SGHAT and CDR2 FQNNGV. CDR3 length equals 15 residues. With V trimmed by 6 bases and J by 6 bases, 7 bases remained unmatched. The CDR3 bases are TGTGCCAGCAGGGGAACTAGCGGGAGATCCAATGAGCAGTTCTTC. As protein: CASRGTSGRSNEQFF.

This chain joins TRBV7-9 and TRBJ1-1; 8 bases line up with TRBD1. Germline V gives CDR1 SEHNR, CDR2 FQNEAQ (reference sequence). J was trimmed by 5 bases and V by 5 bases; bases with no gene match: 16. The CDR3 runs 17 residues. CDR3: CASSGDWTGLLSTEAFF. The CDR3 DNA reads TGTGCCAGCAGCGGAGATTGGACAGGGCTTTTGAGTACTGAAGCTTTCTTT.

This clone showed up just a few times. This chain uses TRBV9 with TRBJ2-7; 8 bases agree with TRBD1. Unmatched junction bases numbered 5, after V lost 1 base and J lost 2 bases. The CDR3 covers 15 residues. Germline assignment: CDR1 SGDLS and CDR2 YYNGEE. In nucleotides, the CDR3 is TGTGCCAGCAGCGTAATGGCAGGGGGCCCCTACGAGCAGTACTTC. This translates into CASSVMAGGPYEQYF.

This rearrangement joins TRBV5-1 to TRBJ2-7, with 7 bases lining up with TRBD2. The V gene's germline CDR1 is SGHRS and CDR2 YFSETQ. The CDR3 extends over 14 amino acids. The V and J ends lost 1 base and 5 bases, in that order; junction bases with no gene match: 6. CDR3: CASSLFLAANEQYF. The CDR3 DNA reads TGCGCCAGCAGCTTGTTTCTAGCGGCGAACGAGCAGTACTTC.

This clone was found once. The chain employs TRBV5-1 and TRBJ2-7; the D is unclear. The CDR3 is 13 amino acids. CDR1 SGHRS and CDR2 YFSETQ come from the germline V gene. Trimming stripped 4 bases from V and 2 bases from J, with 10 bases between. The CDR3 region is CASSLIATYEQYF. The DNA of the CDR3 is TGCGCCAGCAGCCTAATCGCAACCTACGAGCAGTACTTC. The entire variable domain, with the rest obtained from reference TRBV5-1 and TRBJ2-7, is as follows: KAGVTQTPRYLIKTRGQQVTLSCSPISGHRSVSWYQQTPGQGLQFLFEYFSETQRNKGNFPGRFSGRQFSNSRSEMNVSTLELGDSALYLCASSLIATYEQYFGPGTRLTVT.

The chain joins TRBV2 to TRBJ2-5, with TRBD1 matching 7 bases. Per the germline V gene, CDR1 is SNHLY and CDR2 is FYNNEI. CDR3 length equals 15 residues. The V segment lost 9 bases and the J segment 2 bases; nucleotides outside the gene matches: 12. The CDR3 DNA sequence: TGTGCCAGACTCGACAGGGTCGGTGCTCAAGAGACCCAGTACTTC. This gives the protein CARLDRVGAQETQYF. Full variable domain (outside the CDR3, taken from reference TRBV2 and TRBJ2-5): EPEVTQTPSHQVTQMGQEVILRCVPISNHLYFYWYRQILGQKVEFLVSFYNNEISEKSEIFDDQFSVERPDGSNFTLKIRSTKLEDSAMYFCARLDRVGAQETQYFGPGTRLLVL.

The sample holds one count of this clone. This chain links TRBV7-9 with TRBJ1-2, with D uncertain. Germline loops: CDR1 SEHNR, CDR2 FQNEAQ (reference sequence). This CDR3 spans 14 amino acids. V lost 3 bases, J lost 2 bases, and 10 bases lay in between. The DNA of the CDR3 is TGTGCCAGCAGCTTCAGCGTAGGAAACTATGGCTACACCTTC. This gives the protein CASSFSVGNYGYTF. The entire variable domain, with the rest obtained from reference TRBV7-9 and TRBJ1-2, is as follows: DTGVSQNPRHKITKRGQNVTFRCDPISEHNRLYWYRQTLGQGPEFLTYFQNEAQLEKSRLLSDRFSAERPKGSFSTLEIQRTEQGDSAMYLCASSFSVGNYGYTFGSGTRLTVV.

The J gene is TRBJ2-1, the V gene TRBV5-4; 8 nucleotides match TRBD1. The CDR3 length is 16 residues. V shed 3 bases and J 3 bases; nucleotides not matched to a gene: 8. Looked up from germline, CDR1 is SGHNT and CDR2 is YYREEE (reference sequence). The CDR3 region is CASSSMSGGDYNEQFF. CDR3 in DNA: TGTGCCAGCAGCTCGATGTCAGGGGGCGACTACAATGAGCAGTTCTTC. Supplemented by reference TRBV5-4 and TRBJ2-1, the full variable domain reads ETGVTQSPTHLIKTRGQQVTLRCSSQSGHNTVSWYQQALGQGPQFIFQYYREEENGRGNFPPRFSGLQFPNYSSELNVNALELDDSALYLCASSSMSGGDYNEQFFGPGTRLTVL.

The chain carries TRBV10-3 and TRBJ2-3; D unresolved. The V gene lost 6 bases and the J gene lost 0 bases, with 10 bases spanning the gap. The CDR3 consists of 14 residues. The germline V gene encodes CDR1 ENHRY and CDR2 SYGVKD. CDR3 amino acids: CAISLSTSTDTQYF. CDR3 sequence (DNA): TGTGCCATCAGCCTATCTACTAGCACAGATACGCAGTATTTT.

The V gene is TRBV2, the J gene TRBJ1-1; D ambiguous. V was trimmed by 1 base and J by 10 bases, leaving 7 bases between them. CDR3 size: 11 residues. Germline V gene data show CDR1 as SNHLY and CDR2 as FYNNEI. The CDR3 DNA is TGTGCCAGCAGTGAAGGCCAGGCAGCTTTCTTT. Its protein product is CASSEGQAAFF.

The chain links TRBV6-1 to TRBJ2-3, with D possibly being TRBD2 (6 bases). The germline V gene encodes CDR1 MNHNS and CDR2 SASEGT. The CDR3 sequence is 14 residues long. With 6 bases removed from V and 1 base from J, the gap between germline ends came to 11 bases. In DNA, the CDR3 is TGTGCCAGCAGCCTGGGCGGGGGCACAGATACGCAGTATTTT. Encoded protein: CASSLGGGTDTQYF.

A note on this clone: At one of its ends the junction is not consistent with the germline gene, which may arise from a read error. The chain joins TRBV2 to TRBJ2-3; 14 nucleotides match TRBD2. Germline V gene sequence: CDR1 SNHLY, CDR2 FYNNEI. The CDR3 length is 11 residues. In DNA form, the CDR3 reads TGTGCCAGCAGTCCGGGACTAGCGGGAGTGTTT. This encodes CASSPGLAGVF.

In regard to this clone: Other DNA sequences of this sample code for an identical CDR3. The genes are TRBV28 and TRBJ1-1; D is possibly TRBD1 (5 bases). This CDR3 spans 15 amino acids. CDR1 is MDHEN and CDR2 is SYDVKM in the germline V gene. Between the trimmed V and J ends, which lost 3 bases and 1 base, there was a span of 12 bases. The CDR3 DNA follows: TGTGCCAGCAGTTTCCAAGGGGCCTCGAACACTGAAGCTTTCTTT. Its protein is CASSFQGASNTEAFF.

In the case of this clone: An end of the junction does not agree with germline; a read error may underlie this. The rearrangement uses TRBV7-7 and TRBJ2-3; 7 nucleotides agree with TRBD2. The CDR3 runs 14 residues. The germline V gene encodes CDR1 SSHAT and CDR2 FNYEAQ (reference sequence). This CDR3 reads CASSLAGSLDTQYF. DNA of the CDR3: TGTGCTAGCAGCTTAGCGGGTAGCTTAGATACGCAGTATTTT.